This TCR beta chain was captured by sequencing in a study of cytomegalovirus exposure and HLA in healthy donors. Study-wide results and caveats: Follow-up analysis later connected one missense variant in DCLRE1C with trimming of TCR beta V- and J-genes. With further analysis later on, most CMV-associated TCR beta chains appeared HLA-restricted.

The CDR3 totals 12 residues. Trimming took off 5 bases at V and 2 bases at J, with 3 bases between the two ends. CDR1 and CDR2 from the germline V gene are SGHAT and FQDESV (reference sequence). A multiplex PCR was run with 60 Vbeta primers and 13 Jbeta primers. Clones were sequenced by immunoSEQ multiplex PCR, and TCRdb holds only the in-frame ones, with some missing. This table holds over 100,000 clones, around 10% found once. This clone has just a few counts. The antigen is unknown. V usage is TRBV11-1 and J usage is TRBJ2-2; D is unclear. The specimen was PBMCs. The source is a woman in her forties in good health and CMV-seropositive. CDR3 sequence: CASSLNTGELFF. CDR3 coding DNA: TGTGCCAGCAGCCTAAACACCGGGGAGCTGTTTTTT. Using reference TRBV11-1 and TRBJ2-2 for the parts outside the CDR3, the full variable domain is EAEVAQSPRYKITEKSQAVAFWCDPISGHATLYWYRQILGQGPELLVQFQDESVVDDSQLPKDRFSAERLKGVDSTLKIQPAELGDSAMYLCASSLNTGELFFGEGSRLTVL.